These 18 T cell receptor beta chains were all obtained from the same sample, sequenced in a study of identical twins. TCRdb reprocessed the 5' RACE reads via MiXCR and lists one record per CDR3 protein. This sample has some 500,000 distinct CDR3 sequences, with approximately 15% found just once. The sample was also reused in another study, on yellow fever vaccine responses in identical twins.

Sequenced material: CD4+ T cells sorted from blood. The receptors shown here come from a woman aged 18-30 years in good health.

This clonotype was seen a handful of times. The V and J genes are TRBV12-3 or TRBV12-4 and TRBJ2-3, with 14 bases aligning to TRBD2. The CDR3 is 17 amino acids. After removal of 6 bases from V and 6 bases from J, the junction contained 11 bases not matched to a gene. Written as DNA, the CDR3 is TGTGCCAGCAGATCCGGGACTAGCGGGAGATTTAGGGATACGCAGTATTTT. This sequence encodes CASRSGTSGRFRDTQYF.

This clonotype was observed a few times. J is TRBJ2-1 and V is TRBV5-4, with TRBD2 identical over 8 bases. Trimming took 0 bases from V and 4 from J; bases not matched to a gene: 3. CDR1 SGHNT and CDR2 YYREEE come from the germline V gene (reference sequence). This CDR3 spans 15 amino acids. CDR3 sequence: CASSLGGGQYNEQFF. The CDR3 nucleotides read TGTGCCAGCAGCTTGGGCGGGGGGCAGTACAATGAGCAGTTCTTC.

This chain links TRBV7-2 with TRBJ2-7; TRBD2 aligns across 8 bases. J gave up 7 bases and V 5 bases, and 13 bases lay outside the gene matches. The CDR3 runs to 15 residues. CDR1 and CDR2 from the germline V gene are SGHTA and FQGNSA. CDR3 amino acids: CASSAVGGGVREQYF. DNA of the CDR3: TGTGCCAGCAGCGCTGTCGGGGGGGGTGTGAGGGAGCAGTACTTC. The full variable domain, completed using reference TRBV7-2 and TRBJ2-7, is GAGVSQSPSNKVTEKGKDVELRCDPISGHTALYWYRQSLGQGLEFLIYFQGNSAPDKSGLPSDRFSAERTGGSVSTLTIQRTQQEDSAVYLCASSAVGGGVREQYFGPGTRLTVT.

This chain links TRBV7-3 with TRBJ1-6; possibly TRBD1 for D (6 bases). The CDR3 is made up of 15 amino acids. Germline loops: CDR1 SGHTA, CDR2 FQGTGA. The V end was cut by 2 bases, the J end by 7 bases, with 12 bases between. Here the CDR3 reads CASSLRQVANSPLHF. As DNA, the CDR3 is TGTGCCAGCAGCTTACGACAGGTTGCCAATTCACCCCTCCACTTT.

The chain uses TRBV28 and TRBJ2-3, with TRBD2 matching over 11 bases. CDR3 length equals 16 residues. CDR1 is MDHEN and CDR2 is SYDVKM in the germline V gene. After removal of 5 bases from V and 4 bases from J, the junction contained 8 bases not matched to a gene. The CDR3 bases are TGTGCCAGCAGTCCCACCACTAGCGGGAGTGCAGATACGCAGTATTTT. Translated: CASSPTTSGSADTQYF. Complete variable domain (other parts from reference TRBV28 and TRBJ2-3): DVKVTQSSRYLVKRTGEKVFLECVQDMDHENMFWYRQDPGLGLRLIYFSYDVKMKEKGDIPEGYSVSREKKERFSLILESASTNQTSMYLCASSPTTSGSADTQYFGPGTRLTVL.

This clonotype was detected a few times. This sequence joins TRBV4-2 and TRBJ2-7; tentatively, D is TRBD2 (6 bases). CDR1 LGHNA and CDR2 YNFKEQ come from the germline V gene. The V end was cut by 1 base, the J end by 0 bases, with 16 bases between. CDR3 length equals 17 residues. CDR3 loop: CASSQVGVAGSSYEQYF. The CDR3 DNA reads TGTGCCAGCAGCCAAGTCGGGGTGGCGGGAAGCTCCTACGAGCAGTACTTC.

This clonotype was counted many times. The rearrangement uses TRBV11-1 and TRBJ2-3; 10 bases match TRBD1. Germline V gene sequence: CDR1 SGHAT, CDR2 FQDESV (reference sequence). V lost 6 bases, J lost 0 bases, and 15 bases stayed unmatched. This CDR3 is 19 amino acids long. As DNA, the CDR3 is TGTGCCAGCAGACCGGACAGGGGGTCCATTCCGTATAGCACAGATACGCAGTATTTT. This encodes CASRPDRGSIPYSTDTQYF.

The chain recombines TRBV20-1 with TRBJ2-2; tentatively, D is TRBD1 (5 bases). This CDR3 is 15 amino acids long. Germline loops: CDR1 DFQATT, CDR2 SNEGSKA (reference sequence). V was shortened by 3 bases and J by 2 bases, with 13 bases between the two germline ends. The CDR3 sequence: CSASSRQGNTGELFF. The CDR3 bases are TGCAGTGCTAGTAGTAGGCAGGGAAACACCGGGGAGCTGTTTTTT.

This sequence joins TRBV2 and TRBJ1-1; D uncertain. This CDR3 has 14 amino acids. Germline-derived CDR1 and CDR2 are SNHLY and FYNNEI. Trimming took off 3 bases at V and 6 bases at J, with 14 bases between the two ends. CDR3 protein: CASSDASSRAEAFF. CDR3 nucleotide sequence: TGTGCCAGCAGTGATGCATCGTCGAGGGCTGAAGCTTTCTTT.

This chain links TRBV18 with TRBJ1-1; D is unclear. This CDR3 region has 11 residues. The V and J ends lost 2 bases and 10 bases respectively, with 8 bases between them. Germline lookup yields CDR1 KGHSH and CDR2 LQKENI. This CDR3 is CASSPKPGAFF. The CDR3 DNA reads TGTGCCAGCTCACCAAAGCCTGGAGCTTTCTTT.

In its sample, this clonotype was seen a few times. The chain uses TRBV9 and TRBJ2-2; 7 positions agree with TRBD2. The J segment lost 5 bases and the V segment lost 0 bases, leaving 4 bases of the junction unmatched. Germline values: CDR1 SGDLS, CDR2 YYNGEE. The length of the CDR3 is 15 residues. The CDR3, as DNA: TGTGCCAGCAGCGTAGGTGCTAGCGGAACCGGGGAGCTGTTTTTT. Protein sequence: CASSVGASGTGELFF. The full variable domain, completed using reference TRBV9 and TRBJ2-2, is DSGVTQTPKHLITATGQRVTLRCSPRSGDLSVYWYQQSLDQGLQFLIQYYNGEERAKGNILERFSAQQFPDLHSELNLSSLELGDSALYFCASSVGASGTGELFFGEGSRLTVL.

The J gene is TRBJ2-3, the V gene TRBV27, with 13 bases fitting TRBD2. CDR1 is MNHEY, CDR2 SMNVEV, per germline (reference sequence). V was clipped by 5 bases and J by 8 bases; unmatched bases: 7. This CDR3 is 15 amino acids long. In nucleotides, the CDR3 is TGTGCCAGCAGTCCACTAGCGGGGGGGCGGGGTACGCAGTATTTT. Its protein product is CASSPLAGGRGTQYF.

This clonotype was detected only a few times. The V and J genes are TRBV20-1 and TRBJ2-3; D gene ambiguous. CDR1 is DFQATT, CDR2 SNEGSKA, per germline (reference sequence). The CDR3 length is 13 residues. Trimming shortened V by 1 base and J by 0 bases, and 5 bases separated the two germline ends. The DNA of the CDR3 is TGCAGTGCTAGAGGAGACAGCACAGATACGCAGTATTTT. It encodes CSARGDSTDTQYF.

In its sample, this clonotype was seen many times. Here the CDR3 DNA reads TGTGCCAGCAGCCCCTTAGGTCGACTAGCGGGCAACAATGAGCAGTTCTTC. Translating gives CASSPLGRLAGNNEQFF. This chain joins TRBV7-9 and TRBJ2-1; 10 bases match TRBD2. The J segment lost 5 bases and the V segment lost 5 bases, leaving 12 bases of the junction unmatched. CDR3 length: 17 residues. From germline, CDR1 is SEHNR and CDR2 FQNEAQ (reference sequence). Full variable domain (rest looked up from reference TRBV7-9 and TRBJ2-1): DTGVSQNPRHKITKRGQNVTFRCDPISEHNRLYWYRQTLGQGPEFLTYFQNEAQLEKSRLLSDRFSAERPKGSFSTLEIQRTEQGDSAMYLCASSPLGRLAGNNEQFFGPGTRLTVL.

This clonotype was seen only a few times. The CDR3 here is CSASDRTQETQYF. CDR3 DNA sequence: TGCAGTGCTAGTGATAGAACCCAAGAGACCCAGTACTTC. The chain recombines TRBV20-1 with TRBJ2-5; unclear D gene. Germline V lookup: CDR1 DFQATT, CDR2 SNEGSKA (reference sequence). Trimming left V 3 bases short and J 1 base short, with 9 bases between. The CDR3 length is 13 residues.

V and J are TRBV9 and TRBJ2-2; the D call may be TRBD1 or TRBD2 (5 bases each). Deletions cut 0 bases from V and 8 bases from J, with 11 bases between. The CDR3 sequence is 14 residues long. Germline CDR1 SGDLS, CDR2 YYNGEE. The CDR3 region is CASSVGGAKGELFF. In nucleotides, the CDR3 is TGTGCCAGCAGCGTAGGAGGGGCGAAGGGGGAGCTGTTTTTT.

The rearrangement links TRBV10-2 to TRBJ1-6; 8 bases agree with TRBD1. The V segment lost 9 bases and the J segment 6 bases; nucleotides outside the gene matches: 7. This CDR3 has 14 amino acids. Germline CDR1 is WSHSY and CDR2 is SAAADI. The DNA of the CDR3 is TGCGCCAGTATTGAGGACAGGGCTAATTCACCCCTCCACTTT. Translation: CASIEDRANSPLHF.

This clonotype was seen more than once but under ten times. CDR3 amino acids: CASSLSSGGLRNEQFF. The CDR3 nucleotides read TGTGCCAGCAGCTTATCTAGCGGGGGTCTCAGGAATGAGCAGTTCTTC. V gene TRBV7-9 combines with J gene TRBJ2-1; 10 bases align to TRBD2. V was pared by 2 bases and J by 7 bases, with 8 bases of the junction left unmatched. This CDR3 contains 16 residues. Per the germline V gene, CDR1 is SEHNR and CDR2 is FQNEAQ (reference sequence).